This is a list of T cell receptor beta chains from one sample in a study of blood T cell repertoires in COVID-19. Profiling relied on immunoSEQ multiplex PCR, and the TCRdb table lists in-frame clones only, not all of them. The data hold 85,000 to 120,000 clones, with approximately 91% observed a single time. Material for sequencing was peripheral blood. Every receptor here comes from a man aged 18 to 30 with acute or convalescent COVID-19. The CDR3 runs from the conserved cysteine through the conserved F or W. A D gene is named only where the DNA matches it firmly. Clone size is not always given. Where it is, it says once, few, many or a class for expanded clones.

d_call,j_call,v_call,clone_size,cdr3_nt,cdr3_aa
NA,TRBJ2-5,TRBV24-1,NA,TGTGCCACCAGTGATCCGGGTGACCCGACTGAAATGGAGACCCAGTACTTC,CATSDPGDPTEMETQYF
NA,TRBJ1-4,TRBV5-1,few,TGCGCCAGCAGCTTGGGAGGGGGTGCAACTAATGAAAAACTGTTTTTT,CASSLGGGATNEKLFF
TRBD1,TRBJ1-2,TRBV30,NA,TGTGCCTGGGTGACAGGGGAAAATGACTATGGCTACACCTTC,CAWVTGENDYGYTF
TRBD1,TRBJ2-3,TRBV2,NA,TGTGCCAGCAGTCCCCACCGGACAGGAGGAACAGATACGCAGTATTTT,CASSPHRTGGTDTQYF
NA,TRBJ1-2,TRBV10-3,few,TGTGCCATCAGTGATCGAGGGGGGGCCTCTAACTATGGCTACACCTTC,CAISDRGGASNYGYTF
NA,TRBJ1-2,TRBV9,NA,TGTGCCAGCGACAGTCTGCATGGCTACACCTTC,CASDSLHGYTF
NA,TRBJ1-1,TRBV12-3/TRBV12-4,NA,TGTGCCAGCATCACAATCAGGGGCGCTGAAGCTTTCTTT,CASITIRGAEAFF
TRBD1,TRBJ1-2,TRBV5-1,NA,TGCGCCAGCAGGCGGACAGGGAGGGATGGCTACACCTTC,CASRRTGRDGYTF
TRBD2,TRBJ2-7,TRBV7-9,NA,TGTGCCAGCAGCTTAGGACTAGCGGGAGGCGAGCAGTACTTC,CASSLGLAGGEQYF
TRBD1,TRBJ1-2,TRBV5-1,NA,TGCGCCAGCAGCTTGGGGACAGGGAATGGCTACACCTTC,CASSLGTGNGYTF
NA,TRBJ1-1,TRBV27,NA,TGTGCCAGCGTTCCGGGACAAGAAGCTTTCTTT,CASVPGQEAFF
NA,TRBJ1-2,TRBV19,NA,TGTGCCAGTAGTACGCCCGGGGAGGACGGTACCTATGGCTACACCTTC,CASSTPGEDGTYGYTF
NA,TRBJ1-1,TRBV12-3/TRBV12-4,once,TGTGCCAGCTCGGAGCGGGGGGGTACTGAAGCTTTCTTT,CASSERGGTEAFF
TRBD2,TRBJ2-7,TRBV9,NA,TGTGCCAGCAGCCCCCGGGACTACTACGAGCAGTACTTC,CASSPRDYYEQYF
NA,TRBJ1-4,TRBV27,NA,TGTGCCAGCAGTTCTTCAGGGCTTAATGAAAAACTGTTTTTT,CASSSSGLNEKLFF
NA,TRBJ1-1,TRBV27,NA,TGTGCCAGCATCCGAATGGGGGGGAACACTGAAGCTTTCTTT,CASIRMGGNTEAFF
NA,TRBJ2-5,TRBV14,NA,TGTGCCAGCAGCCAAGTGTCTCAAGAGACCCAGTACTTC,CASSQVSQETQYF
TRBD1,TRBJ1-2,TRBV18,NA,TGTGCCAGCTCTCCTGACAGGGTGTATGGCTACACCTTC,CASSPDRVYGYTF
NA,TRBJ1-1,TRBV11-2,NA,TGTGCCAGCAGCCGAGGCCCCGTCCTGAACACTGAAGCTTTCTTT,CASSRGPVLNTEAFF
NA,TRBJ1-2,TRBV5-1,NA,TGCGCCAGCAGCCCTGATGGACAGTCCTATGGCTACACCTTC,CASSPDGQSYGYTF
NA,TRBJ2-4,TRBV30,NA,TGTGCCTGGAGTAACGGAGGCAAAAACATTCAGTACTTC,CAWSNGGKNIQYF
TRBD1,TRBJ2-3,TRBV5-1,NA,TGCGCCAGCAGCTTCGGGGACAGCAGCACAGATACGCAGTATTTT,CASSFGDSSTDTQYF
TRBD1,TRBJ1-1,TRBV5-6,NA,TGTGCCAGCAGCACCCTCGAAGTGGGACAGGGGAAAGACACTGAAGCTTTCTTT,CASSTLEVGQGKDTEAFF
TRBD1,TRBJ2-3,TRBV24-1,NA,TGTGCCACCAGAGCGGGACAGGGGAAGGGAGCCAGGCGTACAGATACGCAGTATTTT,CATRAGQGKGARRTDTQYF
NA,TRBJ2-5,TRBV21-1,NA,NA,CASTYPVGLGAGREISKETQYF
TRBD1,TRBJ1-5,TRBV19,NA,TGTGCCAGCAGCATAACAGGGGACCAGCCCCAGCATTTT,CASSITGDQPQHF
TRBD1,TRBJ1-5,TRBV10-2,NA,TGCGCCATCGGGACAGGTACTAGCAATCAGCCCCAGCATTTT,CAIGTGTSNQPQHF
NA,TRBJ2-6,TRBV6-4,once,TGTGCCAGCAGTGACTCTGCCGGACATCACTCTGGGGCCAACGTCCTGACTTTC,CASSDSAGHHSGANVLTF
NA,TRBJ1-2,TRBV12-3/TRBV12-4,NA,TGTGCCAGCAGCTTAAGACACCTCTATGGCTACACCTTC,CASSLRHLYGYTF
NA,TRBJ1-2,TRBV4-1,once,TGCGCCAGCAGCCAAGAGGGGCGGAAACTCTATGGCTACACCTTC,CASSQEGRKLYGYTF
NA,TRBJ1-2,TRBV6-5,NA,TGTGCCAGCAGTACACCCTCATATGGCTACACCTTC,CASSTPSYGYTF